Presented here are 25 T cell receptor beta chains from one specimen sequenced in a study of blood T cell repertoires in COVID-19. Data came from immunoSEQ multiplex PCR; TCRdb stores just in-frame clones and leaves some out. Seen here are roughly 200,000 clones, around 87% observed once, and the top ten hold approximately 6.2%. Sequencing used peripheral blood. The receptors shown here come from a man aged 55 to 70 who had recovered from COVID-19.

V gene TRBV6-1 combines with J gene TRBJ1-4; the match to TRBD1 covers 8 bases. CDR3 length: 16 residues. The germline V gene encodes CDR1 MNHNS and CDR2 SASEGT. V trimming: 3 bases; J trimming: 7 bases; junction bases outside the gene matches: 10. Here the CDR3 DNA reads TGTGCCAGCAGTGAGAAAACGGGGACAGGAGGTGAAAAACTGTTTTTT. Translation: CASSEKTGTGGEKLFF.

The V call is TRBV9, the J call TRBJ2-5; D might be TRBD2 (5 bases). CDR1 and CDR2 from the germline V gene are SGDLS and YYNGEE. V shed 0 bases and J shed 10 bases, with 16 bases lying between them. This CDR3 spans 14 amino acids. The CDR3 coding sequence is TGTGCCAGCAGCGTAGGCCTCGGGGTTTGGGACCAGTACTTC. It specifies CASSVGLGVWDQYF.

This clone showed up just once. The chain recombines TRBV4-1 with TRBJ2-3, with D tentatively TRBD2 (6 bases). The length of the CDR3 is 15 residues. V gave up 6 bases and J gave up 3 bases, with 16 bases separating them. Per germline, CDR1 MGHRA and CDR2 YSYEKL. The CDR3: CASSYSGSETDTQYF. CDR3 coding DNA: TGCGCCAGCAGTTACTCCGGGAGTGAGACAGATACGCAGTATTTT.

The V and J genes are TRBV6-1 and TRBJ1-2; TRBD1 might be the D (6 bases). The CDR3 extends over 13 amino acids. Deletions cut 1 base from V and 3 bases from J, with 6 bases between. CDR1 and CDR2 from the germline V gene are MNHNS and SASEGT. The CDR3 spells CASSEDRDYGYTF. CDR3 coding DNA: TGTGCCAGCAGTGAAGACAGGGACTATGGCTACACCTTC.

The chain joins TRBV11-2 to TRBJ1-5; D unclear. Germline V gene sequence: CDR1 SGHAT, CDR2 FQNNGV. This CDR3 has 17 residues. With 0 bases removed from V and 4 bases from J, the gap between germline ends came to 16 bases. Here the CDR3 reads CASSLDSWETRNQPQHF. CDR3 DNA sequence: TGTGCCAGCAGCTTAGATAGTTGGGAGACCAGAAATCAGCCCCAGCATTTT.

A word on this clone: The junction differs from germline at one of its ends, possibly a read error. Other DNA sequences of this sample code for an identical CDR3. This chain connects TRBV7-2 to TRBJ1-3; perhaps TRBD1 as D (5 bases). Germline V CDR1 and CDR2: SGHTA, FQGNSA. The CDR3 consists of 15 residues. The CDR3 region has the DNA TGTGCCAGCAGCTCACAGGCGAACTCTGGAAATACCATATATTTT. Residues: CASSSQANSGNTIYF.

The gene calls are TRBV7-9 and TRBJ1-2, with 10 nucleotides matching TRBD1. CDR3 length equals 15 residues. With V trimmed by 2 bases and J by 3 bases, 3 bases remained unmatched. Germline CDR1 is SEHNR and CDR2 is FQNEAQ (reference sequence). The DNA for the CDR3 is TGTGCCAGCAGCTTAAGGGACAGGGGAGACTATGGCTACACCTTC. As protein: CASSLRDRGDYGYTF.

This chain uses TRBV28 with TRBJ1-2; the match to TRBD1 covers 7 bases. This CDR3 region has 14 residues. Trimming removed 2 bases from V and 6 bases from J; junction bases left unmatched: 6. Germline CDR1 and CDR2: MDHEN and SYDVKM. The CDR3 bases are TGTGCCAGCAGTTTACCCGACAGGGCGGATGGCTACACCTTC. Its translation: CASSLPDRADGYTF.

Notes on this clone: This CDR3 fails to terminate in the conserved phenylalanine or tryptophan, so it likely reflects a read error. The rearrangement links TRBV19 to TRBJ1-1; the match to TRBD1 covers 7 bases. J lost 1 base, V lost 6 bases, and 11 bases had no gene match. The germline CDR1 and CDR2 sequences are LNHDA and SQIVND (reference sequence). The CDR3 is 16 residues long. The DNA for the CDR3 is TGTGCCAGTAGGACAGACAGGGTAGGTGGGAACACTGAAGCTTTCTCT. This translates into CASRTDRVGGNTEAFS.

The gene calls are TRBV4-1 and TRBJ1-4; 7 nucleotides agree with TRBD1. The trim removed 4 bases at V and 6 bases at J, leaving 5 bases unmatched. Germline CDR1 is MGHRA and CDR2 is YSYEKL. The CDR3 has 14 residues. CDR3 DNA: TGCGCCAGCAGCCCCGGGACAGTGGATGAAAAACTGTTTTTT. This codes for CASSPGTVDEKLFF.

DNA of the CDR3: TGTGCCAGCAGTCGTCAGGGGGTACAGACTGAAGCTTTCTTT. This encodes CASSRQGVQTEAFF. The chain combines TRBV28 with TRBJ1-1; 7 bases map to TRBD1. The CDR3 spans 14 residues. V gave up 5 bases and J gave up 5 bases; unmatched junction bases: 8. The germline V gene encodes CDR1 MDHEN and CDR2 SYDVKM. Filled out from reference TRBV28 and TRBJ1-1, the complete variable domain reads DVKVTQSSRYLVKRTGEKVFLECVQDMDHENMFWYRQDPGLGLRLIYFSYDVKMKEKGDIPEGYSVSREKKERFSLILESASTNQTSMYLCASSRQGVQTEAFFGQGTRLTVV.

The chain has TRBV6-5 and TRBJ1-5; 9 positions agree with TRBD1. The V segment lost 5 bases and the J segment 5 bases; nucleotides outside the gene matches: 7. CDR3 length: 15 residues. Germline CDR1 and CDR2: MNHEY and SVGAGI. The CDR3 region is CASSRKGQGDQPQHF. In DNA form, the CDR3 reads TGTGCCAGCAGTCGGAAGGGACAGGGTGATCAGCCCCAGCATTTT.

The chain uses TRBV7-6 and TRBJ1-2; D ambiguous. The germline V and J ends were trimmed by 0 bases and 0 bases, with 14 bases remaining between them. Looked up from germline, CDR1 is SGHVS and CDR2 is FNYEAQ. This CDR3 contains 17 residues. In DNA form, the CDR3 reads TGTGCCAGCAGCTTAGCGCCCCCCGACGGAGCTAACTATGGCTACACCTTC. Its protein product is CASSLAPPDGANYGYTF.

The CDR3 bases are TGCGCCAGCAGCTTGCCTACTAGCGGCGGATTTCAAGAGACCCAGTACTTC. Protein product: CASSLPTSGGFQETQYF. The chain recombines TRBV5-1 with TRBJ2-5; TRBD2 matches 8 bases. Germline loops: CDR1 SGHRS, CDR2 YFSETQ. The CDR3 contains 17 residues. V dropped 1 base and J dropped 2; count of bases not matched to a gene: 10.

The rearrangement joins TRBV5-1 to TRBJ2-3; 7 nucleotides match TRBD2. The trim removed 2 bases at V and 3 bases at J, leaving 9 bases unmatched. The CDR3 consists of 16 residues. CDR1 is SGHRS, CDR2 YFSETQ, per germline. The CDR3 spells CASSFSAGVGTDTQYF. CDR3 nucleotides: TGCGCCAGCAGCTTTTCGGCGGGAGTGGGGACAGATACGCAGTATTTT. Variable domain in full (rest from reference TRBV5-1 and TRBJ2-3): KAGVTQTPRYLIKTRGQQVTLSCSPISGHRSVSWYQQTPGQGLQFLFEYFSETQRNKGNFPGRFSGRQFSNSRSEMNVSTLELGDSALYLCASSFSAGVGTDTQYFGPGTRLTVL.

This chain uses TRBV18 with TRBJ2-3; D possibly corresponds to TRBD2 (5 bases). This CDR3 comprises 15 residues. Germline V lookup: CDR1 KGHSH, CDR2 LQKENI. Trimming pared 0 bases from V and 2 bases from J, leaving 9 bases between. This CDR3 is CASSPPTGNTDTQYF. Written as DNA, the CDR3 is TGTGCCAGCTCACCACCGACGGGGAACACAGATACGCAGTATTTT.

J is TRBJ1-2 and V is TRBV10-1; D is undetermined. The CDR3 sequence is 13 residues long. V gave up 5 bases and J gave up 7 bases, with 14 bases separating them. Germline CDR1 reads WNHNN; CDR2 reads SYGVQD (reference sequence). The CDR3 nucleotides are TGCGCCAGCAGTCCTTTGACAACCGGTGGCTACACCTTC. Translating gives CASSPLTTGGYTF.

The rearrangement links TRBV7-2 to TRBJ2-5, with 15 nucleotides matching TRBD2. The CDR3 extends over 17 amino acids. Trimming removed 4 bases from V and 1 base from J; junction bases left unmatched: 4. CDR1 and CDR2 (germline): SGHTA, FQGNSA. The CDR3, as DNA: TGTGCCAGCAGCTCGGGACTAGCGGGGGGCATCCAAGAGACCCAGTACTTC. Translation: CASSSGLAGGIQETQYF.

Written as DNA, the CDR3 is TGTGCCAGCAGCGTCGACAGGGCGTCAGGGTACACCTTC. It encodes CASSVDRASGYTF. This rearrangement joins TRBV5-4 to TRBJ1-2; TRBD1 matches 7 bases. J was trimmed by 11 bases and V by 4 bases; bases with no gene match: 11. Germline V gives CDR1 SGHNT, CDR2 YYREEE (reference sequence). The CDR3 has 13 residues.

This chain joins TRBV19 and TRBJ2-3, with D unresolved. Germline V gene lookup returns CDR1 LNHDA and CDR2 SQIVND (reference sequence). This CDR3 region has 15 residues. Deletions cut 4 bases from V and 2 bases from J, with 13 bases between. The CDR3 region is CASSTDGQNTDTQYF. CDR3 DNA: TGTGCCAGTAGTACGGATGGGCAGAACACAGATACGCAGTATTTT.

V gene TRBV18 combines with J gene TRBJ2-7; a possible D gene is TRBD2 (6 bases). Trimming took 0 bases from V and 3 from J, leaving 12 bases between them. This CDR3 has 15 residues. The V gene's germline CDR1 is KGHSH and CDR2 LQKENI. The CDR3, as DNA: TGTGCCAGCTCACCACCGCTAGCGTCAGGCTACGAGCAGTACTTC. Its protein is CASSPPLASGYEQYF.

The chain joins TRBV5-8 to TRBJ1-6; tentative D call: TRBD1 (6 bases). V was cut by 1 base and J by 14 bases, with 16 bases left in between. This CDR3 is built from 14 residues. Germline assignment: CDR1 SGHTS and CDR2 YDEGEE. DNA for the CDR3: TGTGCCAGCAGCTTGACAGGGTACGGGGGGTCCCTCCACTTT. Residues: CASSLTGYGGSLHF.

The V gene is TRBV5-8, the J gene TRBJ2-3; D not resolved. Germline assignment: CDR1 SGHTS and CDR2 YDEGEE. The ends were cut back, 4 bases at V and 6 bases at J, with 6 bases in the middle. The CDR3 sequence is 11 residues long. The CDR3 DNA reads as TGTGCCAGCAGCAGCCGGGATACGCAGTATTTT. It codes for CASSSRDTQYF.

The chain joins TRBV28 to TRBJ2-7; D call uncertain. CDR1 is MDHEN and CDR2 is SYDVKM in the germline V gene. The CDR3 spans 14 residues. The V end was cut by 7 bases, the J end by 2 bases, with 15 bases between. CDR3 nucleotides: TGTGCCAGCACCTTGGCTGGAGCCCCCTACGAGCAGTACTTC. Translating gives CASTLAGAPYEQYF.

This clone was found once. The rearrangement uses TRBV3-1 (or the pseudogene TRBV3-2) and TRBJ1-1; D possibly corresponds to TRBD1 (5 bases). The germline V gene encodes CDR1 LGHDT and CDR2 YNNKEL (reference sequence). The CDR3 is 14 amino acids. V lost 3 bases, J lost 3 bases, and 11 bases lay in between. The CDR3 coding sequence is TGTGCCAGCAGCCACAGGGCTCGGGACACTGAAGCTTTCTTT. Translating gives CASSHRARDTEAFF.